The 14 T cell receptor beta chains given below trace back to one sample, sequenced in a study of cytomegalovirus exposure and HLA in healthy donors. The PCR made use of 60 Vbeta and 13 Jbeta primers. Generated by immunoSEQ multiplex PCR, the TCRdb table keeps only in-frame clones and is missing some. Of 110,000 or so clones listed, about 78% are singletons. The sample consisted of PBMCs. The receptors were gathered from a man under 40 in good health and CMV-seronegative.

This clone was seen only a few times. The rearrangement links TRBV7-2 to TRBJ2-7, with no clear D. The CDR3 runs 14 residues. Germline V gives CDR1 SGHTA, CDR2 FQGNSA. The V and J ends lost 1 base and 2 bases respectively, with 9 bases between them. CDR3 residues: CASSLEIATYEQYF. CDR3 sequence (DNA): TGTGCCAGCAGCTTAGAGATAGCTACCTACGAGCAGTACTTC.

The chain couples TRBV10-2 to TRBJ2-7; TRBD2 aligns across 8 bases. The CDR3 runs 14 residues. CDR1 is WSHSY, CDR2 SAAADI, per germline. The V gene end was trimmed by 7 bases and the J gene end by 3 bases; junction bases not matched to a gene: 8. CDR3 nucleotides: TGCGCCAGCACTGGCCCCGGGGGGGGCTACGAGCAGTACTTC. Translation: CASTGPGGGYEQYF.

This clone was observed a single time. The V call is TRBV4-1, the J call TRBJ2-7; TRBD1 matches 10 bases. Germline V CDR1 and CDR2: MGHRA, YSYEKL. The CDR3 loop spans 18 amino acids. J gave up 4 bases and V 2 bases, and 14 bases lay outside the gene matches. The CDR3 protein is CASSQSVRMTGGVYEQYF. DNA of the CDR3: TGCGCCAGCAGCCAATCTGTCCGAATGACAGGGGGCGTGTACGAGCAGTACTTC.

The chain recombines TRBV7-9 with TRBJ1-1; TRBD1 aligns across 8 bases. CDR3 length: 12 residues. Germline CDR1 reads SEHNR; CDR2 reads FQNEAQ (reference sequence). Germline trimming cut 4 bases from V and 8 bases from J; bases unmatched to any gene: 3. The CDR3 region is CASSYGQGEAFF. The CDR3 DNA follows: TGTGCCAGCAGCTATGGACAGGGCGAAGCTTTCTTT.

J is TRBJ2-7 and V is TRBV30; D is perhaps TRBD1 (6 bases). The CDR3 extends over 14 amino acids. Trimming removed 3 bases at V and 4 bases at J, with 16 bases between. The V gene's germline CDR1 is GTSNPN and CDR2 SVGIG (reference sequence). Here the CDR3 reads CAWSTGRGSYEQYF. DNA for the CDR3: TGTGCCTGGAGCACCGGCAGGGGTAGTTACGAGCAGTACTTC.

J is TRBJ1-4 and V is TRBV7-8; D is possibly TRBD1 (5 bases). With 1 base removed from V and 4 bases from J, the gap between germline ends came to 10 bases. CDR1 is SGHVS and CDR2 is FQNEAQ in the germline V gene. This CDR3 contains 15 residues. The CDR3 bases are TGTGCCAGCAGCTTAGACCAGGGACTTAATGAAAAACTGTTTTTT. It codes for CASSLDQGLNEKLFF.

The chain has TRBV29-1 and TRBJ2-1, with D perhaps TRBD2 (6 bases). Trimming removed 3 bases from V and 6 bases from J, with 24 bases in between. The CDR3 consists of 17 residues. Germline V CDR1 and CDR2: SQVTM, ANQGSEA. CDR3 DNA: TGCAGCGTTGACTTAGCGGAGGGGAAGATTTCGGGCAATGAGCAGTTCTTC. Its translation is CSVDLAEGKISGNEQFF.

The genes are TRBV14 and TRBJ1-6, with 10 bases identical to TRBD1. Germline-derived CDR1 and CDR2 are SGHDN and FVKESK. V was clipped by 3 bases and J by 9 bases; unmatched bases: 5. The CDR3 length is 15 residues. The CDR3 DNA reads TGTGCCAGCAGCCAGCTGGACAGGGGGGGTTCACCCCTCCACTTT. Its protein is CASSQLDRGGSPLHF.

The gene calls are TRBV19 and TRBJ1-5, with D possibly being TRBD1 (5 bases). The CDR3 loop spans 15 amino acids. The germline V gene has CDR1 LNHDA and CDR2 SQIVND (reference sequence). V was shortened by 5 bases and J by 5 bases, with 16 bases between the two germline ends. CDR3 loop: CASSPLGGGYQPQHF. CDR3 nucleotide sequence: TGTGCCAGTAGTCCCCTCGGGGGGGGATATCAGCCCCAGCATTTT.

The rearrangement links TRBV10-3 to TRBJ1-1; 7 bases fit TRBD1. Germline V gene lookup returns CDR1 ENHRY and CDR2 SYGVKD. This CDR3 comprises 15 residues. The V segment lost 2 bases and the J segment 7 bases; nucleotides outside the gene matches: 10. CDR3 DNA: TGTGCCATCAGTGAGCTTTTAGACAGGGAGGATGAAGCTTTCTTT. It translates to CAISELLDREDEAFF.

The chain has TRBV6-6 and TRBJ2-3; a weak D match, TRBD2 (6 bases). V lost 11 bases to trimming and J lost 4 bases, with 16 bases between them. The CDR3 extends over 13 amino acids. Germline values: CDR1 MNHNY, CDR2 SVGAGI (reference sequence). The CDR3 loop is CAGYPIAADTQYF. CDR3 coding DNA: TGTGCCGGGTACCCTATAGCGGCAGATACGCAGTATTTT.

The CDR3 sequence: CASSPTTQETQYF. CDR3 DNA sequence: TGCGCCAGCAGCCCGACTACCCAAGAGACCCAGTACTTC. The chain uses TRBV5-1 and TRBJ2-5; D might be TRBD2 (5 bases). The V gene's germline CDR1 is SGHRS and CDR2 YFSETQ. V lost 4 bases and J 1 base, leaving 8 bases between the germline ends. The CDR3 loop spans 13 amino acids.

V gene TRBV4-1 combines with J gene TRBJ2-1; 15 bases fit TRBD2. The CDR3 covers 15 residues. The V gene's germline CDR1 is MGHRA and CDR2 YSYEKL. V dropped 6 bases and J dropped 8; count of bases not matched to a gene: 5. DNA for the CDR3: TGCGCCAGCAGTCACGGACTAGCGGGAGGGCATGAGCAGTTCTTC. Its translation is CASSHGLAGGHEQFF.

The chain is built from TRBV6-6 and TRBJ2-7; possible D gene TRBD2, 5 bases. Germline assignment: CDR1 MNHNY and CDR2 SVGAGI (reference sequence). This CDR3 is built from 13 residues. Trimming left V 1 base short and J 9 bases short, with 13 bases between. As DNA, the CDR3 is TGTGCCAGCAGTTACTTACTAGGAAAGGGGCAGTACTTC. It encodes CASSYLLGKGQYF.